A single sample gave rise to the 29 T cell receptor beta chains below, sequenced in a study of T cell responses to AZD1222 COVID-19 vaccine. Only in-frame clones appear in the TCRdb table, and some are missing; sequencing was by immunoSEQ multiplex PCR. The data contain 180,000 or so clones, about 91% of them seen just once; the ten biggest clones take up 1.3%. The material was peripheral blood, obtained 28 days after the second AZD1222 dose. Receptors were obtained from an adult who received the AZD1222 COVID-19 vaccine.

The chain is built from TRBV7-9 and TRBJ2-7, with D perhaps given as TRBD1 or TRBD2 (5 bases each). V was cut by 5 bases and J by 0 bases, with 11 bases left in between. The V gene's germline CDR1 is SEHNR and CDR2 FQNEAQ (reference sequence). This CDR3 region has 14 residues. The CDR3 DNA sequence: TGTGCCAGCAGCAGCCGGGACGGCTCCTACGAGCAGTACTTC. This encodes CASSSRDGSYEQYF.

This clone was seen just once. The chain uses TRBV5-6 and TRBJ1-1; 9 bases match TRBD1. CDR1 and CDR2 from the germline V gene are SGHDT and YYEEEE. This CDR3 has 17 residues. J gave up 3 bases and V 4 bases, and 13 bases lay outside the gene matches. The CDR3 reads CASSPGQGWVRDTEAFF. CDR3 DNA sequence: TGTGCCAGCAGCCCGGGACAGGGATGGGTAAGGGACACTGAAGCTTTCTTT.

This clone was seen more than once but under ten times. V gene TRBV18 combines with J gene TRBJ1-4, with D possibly TRBD1 on 5 matching bases. CDR1 and CDR2 (germline): KGHSH, LQKENI. V was clipped by 6 bases and J by 0 bases, with 11 bases between them. This CDR3 comprises 15 residues. As DNA, the CDR3 is TGTGCCAGCTCCGGGCAGGGATCAACTAATGAAAAACTGTTTTTT. Amino acid sequence: CASSGQGSTNEKLFF.

The chain joins TRBV28 to TRBJ2-7; D may be TRBD2 (6 bases). The CDR3 is made up of 14 amino acids. V was clipped by 4 bases and J by 1 base, with 11 bases between them. Germline V gene data show CDR1 as MDHEN and CDR2 as SYDVKM. CDR3 coding DNA: TGTGCCAGCAGTTGGCCTCGGGAGTCCTACGAGCAGTACTTC. Its translation: CASSWPRESYEQYF. The full variable domain, its missing parts supplied by reference TRBV28 and TRBJ2-7, is DVKVTQSSRYLVKRTGEKVFLECVQDMDHENMFWYRQDPGLGLRLIYFSYDVKMKEKGDIPEGYSVSREKKERFSLILESASTNQTSMYLCASSWPRESYEQYFGPGTRLTVT.

The rearrangement joins TRBV10-3 to TRBJ1-1, with D uncertain. The V gene's germline CDR1 is ENHRY and CDR2 SYGVKD. Trimming left V 4 bases short and J 4 bases short, with 10 bases between. The CDR3 runs to 13 residues. Here the CDR3 reads CAISGEVGTEAFF. The CDR3 nucleotides are TGTGCCATCAGTGGGGAGGTTGGCACTGAAGCTTTCTTT.

V usage is TRBV6-5 and J usage is TRBJ2-7; D call uncertain. The germline V and J ends were trimmed by 6 bases and 3 bases, with 6 bases remaining between them. The CDR3 sequence is 11 residues long. In germline, CDR1 is MNHEY, CDR2 SVGAGI. CDR3 amino acids: CASSNLYEQYF. The CDR3 DNA follows: TGTGCCAGCAGCAACCTCTACGAGCAGTACTTC.

The chain combines TRBV11-2 with TRBJ2-5; 7 bases map to TRBD2. This CDR3 is 13 amino acids long. The trim removed 3 bases at V and 4 bases at J, leaving 2 bases unmatched. Per the germline V gene, CDR1 is SGHAT and CDR2 is FQNNGV. CDR3 sequence reads: CASSFWEGETQYF. The CDR3 DNA is TGTGCCAGCAGCTTTTGGGAGGGAGAGACCCAGTACTTC.

As DNA, the CDR3 is TGTGCCAGCAGCCAAGATCAAGGGACAAGGTACTTC. It yields the protein CASSQDQGTRYF. The chain combines TRBV14 with TRBJ2-7, with a weak D call TRBD1 (6 bases). V was trimmed by 0 bases and J by 12 bases, leaving 12 bases between them. Per the germline V gene, CDR1 is SGHDN and CDR2 is FVKESK. There are 12 residues in the CDR3.

V usage is TRBV11-2 and J usage is TRBJ2-7; D might be TRBD1 (8 bases). From germline, CDR1 is SGHAT and CDR2 FQNNGV. The CDR3 has 14 residues. Deletions cut 5 bases from V and 2 bases from J, with 13 bases between. The CDR3 nucleotides read TGTGCCAGCAGCCCACAGGGGGGGGCCTACGAGCAGTACTTC. It specifies CASSPQGGAYEQYF.

The chain joins TRBV5-1 to TRBJ1-2; weak D call: TRBD1 (6 bases). V shed 2 bases and J shed 2 bases, with 25 bases lying between them. Germline V lookup: CDR1 SGHRS, CDR2 YFSETQ. The CDR3 extends over 19 amino acids. The chain's CDR3 is CASSFLQGSVKDGNYGYTF. The CDR3 bases are TGCGCCAGCAGCTTCTTACAGGGTTCCGTCAAAGATGGGAACTATGGCTACACCTTC. The entire variable domain, with the rest obtained from reference TRBV5-1 and TRBJ1-2, is as follows: KAGVTQTPRYLIKTRGQQVTLSCSPISGHRSVSWYQQTPGQGLQFLFEYFSETQRNKGNFPGRFSGRQFSNSRSEMNVSTLELGDSALYLCASSFLQGSVKDGNYGYTFGSGTRLTVV.

The V call is TRBV6-2 or TRBV6-3, the J call TRBJ2-7; D is perhaps TRBD2 (5 bases). Germline values: CDR1 MNHEY, CDR2 SVGEGT. The V gene lost 0 bases and the J gene lost 4 bases, with 22 bases spanning the gap. The length of the CDR3 is 18 residues. CDR3 region: CASSYSPGGVGARYEQYF. For the CDR3, the DNA is TGTGCCAGCAGTTACTCCCCGGGCGGAGTGGGAGCTAGATACGAGCAGTACTTC.

The V and J genes are TRBV19 and TRBJ1-4; D not resolved. This CDR3 spans 12 amino acids. Deletions cut 1 base from V and 12 bases from J, with 9 bases between. Germline-derived CDR1 and CDR2 are LNHDA and SQIVND (reference sequence). In DNA, the CDR3 is TGTGCCAGTAGTATAGGGGAAGGTGAACTGTTTTTT. Translation gives CASSIGEGELFF.

V is TRBV5-4 and J is TRBJ2-2, with TRBD2 matching over 11 bases. With V trimmed by 5 bases and J by 6 bases, 9 bases remained unmatched. The CDR3 runs to 16 residues. Germline-derived CDR1 and CDR2 are SGHNT and YYREEE (reference sequence). CDR3 sequence: CASSSPTSGGAGELFF. The CDR3 DNA reads TGTGCCAGCAGTTCACCAACTAGCGGGGGAGCCGGGGAGCTGTTTTTT. Full variable domain (outside the CDR3, taken from reference TRBV5-4 and TRBJ2-2): ETGVTQSPTHLIKTRGQQVTLRCSSQSGHNTVSWYQQALGQGPQFIFQYYREEENGRGNFPPRFSGLQFPNYSSELNVNALELDDSALYLCASSSPTSGGAGELFFGEGSRLTVL.

The chain carries TRBV20-1 and TRBJ1-5; 10 bases map to TRBD1. CDR3 size: 15 residues. CDR1 is DFQATT, CDR2 SNEGSKA, per germline (reference sequence). Trimming removed 3 bases from V and 5 bases from J; junction bases left unmatched: 7. CDR3 sequence: CSASRDRGAYQPQHF. The DNA of the CDR3 is TGCAGTGCTAGTAGGGACAGGGGTGCGTATCAGCCCCAGCATTTT.

This chain joins TRBV19 and TRBJ1-2, with D unresolved. V was cut by 3 bases and J by 0 bases, with 14 bases left in between. The germline V gene has CDR1 LNHDA and CDR2 SQIVND (reference sequence). The CDR3 has 16 amino acids. The CDR3 here is CASSIIGPRANYGYTF. In DNA form, the CDR3 reads TGTGCCAGTAGTATTATCGGACCCCGGGCTAACTATGGCTACACCTTC.

This chain uses TRBV7-2 with TRBJ1-1; possibly TRBD1 for D (5 bases). The length of the CDR3 is 14 residues. Trimming stripped 5 bases from V and 2 bases from J, with 12 bases between. Germline CDR1 SGHTA, CDR2 FQGNSA. The CDR3, as DNA: TGTGCCAGCAGCCTAACGGGGCTCAACACTGAAGCTTTCTTT. It translates to CASSLTGLNTEAFF.

This clone was seen only a few times. This chain uses TRBV30 with TRBJ2-1; D unresolved. This CDR3 has 13 residues. Germline CDR1 reads GTSNPN; CDR2 reads SVGIG (reference sequence). The V end lost 4 bases, the J end lost 8 bases, and 15 bases lay between the germline ends. The CDR3 loop reads CAWTRLGIDEQFF. The CDR3 bases are TGTGCCTGGACGCGGCTGGGGATCGATGAGCAGTTCTTC.

This clone has just a few counts. The chain has TRBV6-6 and TRBJ2-7, with TRBD1 identical over 10 bases. Looked up from germline, CDR1 is MNHNY and CDR2 is SVGAGI (reference sequence). The CDR3 sequence is 14 residues long. After removal of 7 bases from V and 5 bases from J, the junction contained 8 bases not matched to a gene. CDR3 bases: TGTGCCAGCAACCAGAGGACAGGGGGAAACGAGCAGTACTTC. It is translated as CASNQRTGGNEQYF.

The V gene is TRBV29-1, the J gene TRBJ2-7; 8 nucleotides agree with TRBD1. With 4 bases clipped from V and 5 bases from J, the junction kept 7 bases outside the gene matches. CDR1 and CDR2 from the germline V gene are SQVTM and ANQGSEA. The CDR3 has 13 residues. In DNA, the CDR3 is TGCAGCGTTGGACCCCGGACAGGGAACGAGCAGTACTTC. It encodes CSVGPRTGNEQYF.

This chain uses TRBV9 with TRBJ2-2; no reliable D call. The CDR3 length is 12 residues. V lost 5 bases to trimming and J lost 7 bases, with 9 bases between them. The germline V gene has CDR1 SGDLS and CDR2 YYNGEE. The CDR3 loop is CASSAGGGELFF. Here the CDR3 DNA reads TGTGCCAGCAGTGCCGGTGGCGGGGAGCTGTTTTTT.

This chain connects TRBV27 to TRBJ1-2; no firm D call. Germline CDR1 and CDR2: MNHEY and SMNVEV (reference sequence). This CDR3 has 12 amino acids. V lost 10 bases, J lost 7 bases, and 16 bases lay in between. DNA for the CDR3: TGTGCCACCCTCCAGGTCTCTCGTGGCTACACCTTC. Amino acids: CATLQVSRGYTF.

The V gene is TRBV5-5, the J gene TRBJ1-4; D may be TRBD1 (6 bases). The CDR3 length is 14 residues. Germline lookup yields CDR1 SGHKS and CDR2 YYEKEE (reference sequence). Trimming removed 0 bases from V and 8 bases from J, with 11 bases in between. In DNA form, the CDR3 reads TGTGCCAGCAGCTTGGACAGGGCGTGGGAAAAACTGTTTTTT. It is translated as CASSLDRAWEKLFF.

V usage is TRBV10-3 and J usage is TRBJ2-1; D is ambiguous. The CDR3 is 13 amino acids. The V gene lost 10 bases and the J gene lost 5 bases, with 15 bases spanning the gap. Per germline, CDR1 ENHRY and CDR2 SYGVKD. The CDR3 here is CATGVTADNEQFF. The CDR3 DNA sequence: TGTGCCACCGGAGTCACAGCAGACAATGAGCAGTTCTTC.

The genes are TRBV28 and TRBJ2-1; 10 nucleotides line up with TRBD2. V dropped 6 bases and J dropped 7; count of bases not matched to a gene: 15. Germline V gives CDR1 MDHEN, CDR2 SYDVKM. The CDR3 has 17 residues. This chain's CDR3 is CASSYRELAGVGNEQFF. CDR3 in DNA: TGTGCCAGCAGCTATAGGGAGCTAGCGGGAGTCGGTAATGAGCAGTTCTTC.

The rearrangement joins TRBV19 to TRBJ1-2; D gene ambiguous. Trimming removed 4 bases at V and 8 bases at J, with 14 bases between. This CDR3 spans 13 amino acids. The germline CDR1 and CDR2 sequences are LNHDA and SQIVND (reference sequence). The CDR3 DNA reads as TGTGCCAGTAGTAAGGCAAGAGGAATGGGCTACACCTTC. This gives the protein CASSKARGMGYTF.

This clone was observed once. The chain uses TRBV5-1 and TRBJ1-2; maybe TRBD1 (5 bases). V was shortened by 0 bases and J by 8 bases, with 17 bases between the two germline ends. Germline lookup yields CDR1 SGHRS and CDR2 YFSETQ. The CDR3 contains 15 residues. As DNA, the CDR3 is TGCGCCAGCAGCTTGGATGGTGGGGCAGCGTACGGCTACACCTTC. Protein sequence: CASSLDGGAAYGYTF.

The chain carries TRBV29-1 and TRBJ2-1, with D perhaps TRBD2 (6 bases). V was cut by 2 bases and J by 4 bases, with 15 bases left in between. The germline V gene has CDR1 SQVTM and CDR2 ANQGSEA. The CDR3 covers 15 residues. The DNA of the CDR3 is TGCAGCGTTGAAAGGCGGGACTCCCTGTACAATGAGCAGTTCTTC. Translated, it gives CSVERRDSLYNEQFF.

The chain has TRBV7-3 and TRBJ2-3, with no clear D. The V end was cut by 2 bases, the J end by 3 bases, with 6 bases between. The CDR3 loop spans 13 amino acids. The germline gives CDR1 SGHTA, CDR2 FQGTGA. CDR3 residues: CASSLQETDTQYF. The CDR3 region has the DNA TGTGCCAGCAGCTTACAGGAAACAGATACGCAGTATTTT.

A few counts support this clone. J is TRBJ2-1 and V is TRBV7-2; no firm D call. The length of the CDR3 is 12 residues. Trimming pared 1 base from V and 5 bases from J, leaving 3 bases between. Germline CDR1 and CDR2: SGHTA and FQGNSA. CDR3 protein: CASSLVDNEQFF. The CDR3 DNA follows: TGTGCCAGCAGCTTAGTAGACAATGAGCAGTTCTTC.